These 29 T cell receptor beta chains originate from one sample sequenced in a study of T-cell reconstitution after alpha-beta-depleted transplantation in children. It was with unique molecular identifiers that the TCRbeta library was prepared. Each CDR3 protein is one row after TCRdb ran MiXCR on the PCR reads. The sample shows hundreds of thousands of distinct CDR3 sequences, roughly 13% of them seen only once. The specimen comprised PBMCs, mostly from graft donor cells, sampled 360 days after TCRalphabeta/CD19-depleted stem cell transplant. Source of these receptors: a male patient aged 10-17 years who had a stem cell transplant for acute myeloid leukemia, so the T cells may come from the graft donor.

Many counts were recorded for this clonotype. The chain employs TRBV14 and TRBJ2-1; 7 bases are shared with TRBD2. Germline lookup yields CDR1 SGHDN and CDR2 FVKESK. CDR3 length: 13 residues. Trimming took 4 bases from V and 11 from J; bases not matched to a gene: 8. CDR3 in DNA: TGTGCCAGCAGCCTCAGCGGGGCGGGAAAGCAGTTCTTC. It yields the protein CASSLSGAGKQFF.

This chain uses TRBV12-3 or TRBV12-4 with TRBJ2-7; 11 bases line up with TRBD2. V lost 4 bases, J lost 5 bases, and 10 bases stayed unmatched. The CDR3 is made up of 16 amino acids. The CDR3 bases are TGTGCCAGCAGTTCCCTAGCGGGGGGTGCCGGCGACGAGCAGTACTTC. Protein: CASSSLAGGAGDEQYF.

The V and J genes are TRBV29-1 and TRBJ2-7, with D perhaps TRBD2 (6 bases). CDR1 is SQVTM, CDR2 ANQGSEA, per germline. This CDR3 spans 13 amino acids. Trimming took 6 bases from V and 5 from J, leaving 17 bases between them. The CDR3 reads CSVWGGRGHEQYF. In nucleotides, the CDR3 is TGCAGCGTCTGGGGAGGAAGGGGTCACGAGCAGTACTTC.

This clonotype was picked up a small number of times. This chain uses TRBV20-1 with TRBJ1-1; D is possibly TRBD1 (6 bases). This CDR3 is 11 amino acids long. Germline V gives CDR1 DFQATT, CDR2 SNEGSKA (reference sequence). The V end was cut by 6 bases, the J end by 4 bases, with 9 bases between. CDR3 loop: CSAGGGTEAFF. CDR3 bases: TGCAGTGCCGGGGGCGGCACTGAAGCTTTCTTT.

This clonotype has a handful of counts. The V call is TRBV27, the J call TRBJ2-5, with 8 bases aligning to TRBD1. The J segment lost 4 bases and the V segment lost 1 base, leaving 14 bases of the junction unmatched. Germline V lookup: CDR1 MNHEY, CDR2 SMNVEV (reference sequence). The CDR3 has 18 residues. In DNA, the CDR3 is TGTGCCAGCAGTTTATATGAAGCGGACAGGGAAGGGGGAGAGACCCAGTACTTC. This gives the protein CASSLYEADREGGETQYF.

The genes are TRBV7-9 and TRBJ2-7; D may be TRBD1 or TRBD2 (5 bases each). The CDR3 is 13 residues long. The V gene lost 11 bases and the J gene lost 1 base, with 15 bases spanning the gap. CDR1 is SEHNR and CDR2 is FQNEAQ in the germline V gene (reference sequence). The CDR3: CAGADWLSYEQYF. The CDR3 DNA follows: TGTGCCGGGGCGGACTGGTTGTCCTACGAGCAGTACTTC.

In this sample, this clonotype turned up a few times. The gene calls are TRBV9 and TRBJ2-5, with TRBD1 as a possible D gene (5 bases). The germline V and J ends were trimmed by 0 bases and 1 base, with 16 bases remaining between them. The CDR3 consists of 17 residues. Germline loops: CDR1 SGDLS, CDR2 YYNGEE. The CDR3 sequence: CASSVDFIRQFQETQYF. The CDR3 bases are TGTGCCAGCAGCGTAGATTTCATTAGACAGTTCCAAGAGACCCAGTACTTC.

Ten or more counts support this clonotype. The chain joins TRBV7-8 to TRBJ2-5, with 8 bases fitting TRBD1. Germline V gives CDR1 SGHVS, CDR2 FQNEAQ. V was pared by 3 bases and J by 5 bases, with 5 bases of the junction left unmatched. The CDR3 contains 14 residues. CDR3 in DNA: TGTGCCAGCAGCTTCTCCTACAGGGGGGAGACCCAGTACTTC. Its protein is CASSFSYRGETQYF.

This clonotype was seen more than once but under ten times. V usage is TRBV4-1 and J usage is TRBJ2-5; 9 nucleotides agree with TRBD2. Germline CDR1 is MGHRA and CDR2 is YSYEKL. The CDR3 is 16 amino acids. J lost 5 bases, V lost 4 bases, and 11 bases had no gene match. Here the CDR3 reads CASSPSLAGERETQYF. For the CDR3, the DNA is TGCGCCAGCAGCCCTTCTTTAGCGGGAGAACGGGAGACCCAGTACTTC.

The table lists this clonotype with a few counts. V and J are TRBV29-1 and TRBJ1-1; unclear D gene. The CDR3 length is 17 residues. CDR1 and CDR2 (germline): SQVTM, ANQGSEA. The V end was cut by 1 base, the J end by 0 bases, with 18 bases between. CDR3 in amino acids: CSVEGRVRGPMNTEAFF. The DNA of the CDR3 is TGCAGCGTTGAAGGGAGGGTACGGGGTCCCATGAACACTGAAGCTTTCTTT.

This clonotype came up a few times. This sequence joins TRBV28 and TRBJ2-6; D is perhaps TRBD1 or TRBD2 (5 bases each). Germline CDR1 reads MDHEN; CDR2 reads SYDVKM. Trimming stripped 3 bases from V and 4 bases from J, with 16 bases between. CDR3 size: 17 residues. CDR3 DNA: TGTGCCAGCAGTTTGGGATTGGGGGATCTCGGGGCCAACGTCCTGACTTTC. As protein: CASSLGLGDLGANVLTF.

This clonotype has only a few counts. The CDR3 DNA sequence: TGCAGTGCCCCCCGGACTCCTAATAATGAAAAACTGTTTTTT. Translated: CSAPRTPNNEKLFF. This sequence joins TRBV20-1 and TRBJ1-4; D remains ambiguous. Trimming took 6 bases from V and 4 from J, leaving 15 bases between them. CDR3 length equals 14 residues. CDR1 is DFQATT, CDR2 SNEGSKA, per germline (reference sequence).

This chain connects TRBV4-3 to TRBJ2-3; D is perhaps TRBD1 (5 bases). Germline values: CDR1 LGHNA, CDR2 YSLEER. This CDR3 has 15 amino acids. The V and J ends lost 3 bases and 2 bases respectively, with 12 bases between them. CDR3 DNA sequence: TGCGCCAGCAGCCAGCAGGGTTCCGACACAGATACGCAGTATTTT. This gives the protein CASSQQGSDTDTQYF.

This clonotype was recorded a few times. The chain is built from TRBV20-1 and TRBJ2-1; TRBD2 might be the D (5 bases). V gave up 3 bases and J gave up 3 bases, with 12 bases separating them. Germline values: CDR1 DFQATT, CDR2 SNEGSKA (reference sequence). CDR3 length: 14 residues. CDR3 bases: TGCAGTGCTAGTACCCGGAGGTACTACAATGAGCAGTTCTTC. It translates to CSASTRRYYNEQFF.

This sequence joins TRBV3-1 and TRBJ2-1; 10 bases line up with TRBD2. CDR1 is LGHDT and CDR2 is YNNKEL in the germline V gene (reference sequence). V lost 2 bases, J lost 5 bases, and 3 bases stayed unmatched. The CDR3 covers 15 residues. Written as DNA, the CDR3 is TGTGCCAGCAGCCAACTAGCGGGAGTCCACAATGAGCAGTTCTTC. This sequence encodes CASSQLAGVHNEQFF.

This clonotype was observed a handful of times. CDR3 in amino acids: CASSWTSGRSNEQFF. The CDR3 bases are TGTGCCAGCAGCTGGACTAGCGGGAGGAGTAATGAGCAGTTCTTC. The chain joins TRBV7-2 to TRBJ2-1; 14 nucleotides line up with TRBD2. Germline V lookup: CDR1 SGHTA, CDR2 FQGNSA. With V trimmed by 4 bases and J by 7 bases, 3 bases remained unmatched. The CDR3 extends over 15 amino acids.

This clonotype was detected only a few times. The chain uses TRBV4-3 and TRBJ2-1; unclear D gene. Trimming removed 0 bases at V and 5 bases at J, with 20 bases between. The CDR3 spans 18 residues. Germline loops: CDR1 LGHNA, CDR2 YSLEER. The CDR3: CASSQEDFATHTHNEQFF. The CDR3 DNA reads TGCGCCAGCAGCCAAGAAGACTTCGCCACACACACACACAATGAGCAGTTCTTC.

This clonotype was counted only a few times. The chain links TRBV7-9 to TRBJ2-1; TRBD1 matches 9 bases. Per the germline V gene, CDR1 is SEHNR and CDR2 is FQNEAQ (reference sequence). This CDR3 has 15 amino acids. V lost 8 bases and J lost 6; bases outside the gene matches: 11. CDR3: CASQLQGARINEQFF. The CDR3 DNA follows: TGTGCCAGCCAATTACAGGGGGCACGGATCAATGAGCAGTTCTTC.

V is TRBV28 and J is TRBJ2-7; 10 bases agree with TRBD1. The CDR3 sequence is 15 residues long. CDR1 and CDR2 (germline): MDHEN, SYDVKM. V shed 5 bases, J shed 4 bases, and the junction held 8 bases outside the gene matches. The CDR3 nucleotides are TGTGCCAGCAGTGACCCGGGACAGGGGAGGTACGAGCAGTACTTC. Its protein is CASSDPGQGRYEQYF.

The rearrangement links TRBV9 to TRBJ1-2; perhaps TRBD1 as D (5 bases). Trimming shortened V by 4 bases and J by 8 bases, and 30 bases separated the two germline ends. The CDR3 covers 18 residues. CDR1 and CDR2 from the germline V gene are SGDLS and YYNGEE. The CDR3 region has the DNA TGTGCCAGCAGCCAGCGCAGAGCTCAGGGCGTGGATCGGGGAGGCTACACCTTC. This codes for CASSQRRAQGVDRGGYTF. The whole variable domain, remainder taken from reference TRBV9 and TRBJ1-2, is DSGVTQTPKHLITATGQRVTLRCSPRSGDLSVYWYQQSLDQGLQFLIQYYNGEERAKGNILERFSAQQFPDLHSELNLSSLELGDSALYFCASSQRRAQGVDRGGYTFGSGTRLTVV.

This clonotype was recorded a few times. V gene TRBV12-3 or TRBV12-4 combines with J gene TRBJ2-2, with 8 bases fitting TRBD1. This CDR3 comprises 16 residues. Trimming cost V 7 bases and J 2 bases; bases outside gene matches: 9. In DNA, the CDR3 is TGTGCCAGCACCGAGCAGGGGGCTCTAAACACCGGGGAGCTGTTTTTT. Residues: CASTEQGALNTGELFF.

The chain employs TRBV9 and TRBJ2-7; no clear D. Germline loops: CDR1 SGDLS, CDR2 YYNGEE. The CDR3 runs 14 residues. Trimming left V 3 bases short and J 5 bases short, with 15 bases between. CDR3 sequence reads: CASSASASDDEQYF. The CDR3 DNA sequence: TGTGCCAGCAGCGCCAGCGCGTCAGACGACGAGCAGTACTTC.

The table lists this clonotype with a few counts. The J gene is TRBJ2-7, the V gene TRBV20-1, with D unresolved. CDR3 length: 12 amino acids. The V gene lost 2 bases and the J gene lost 3 bases, with 8 bases spanning the gap. CDR1 and CDR2 (germline): DFQATT, SNEGSKA (reference sequence). CDR3 DNA sequence: TGCAGTGCTAGAACCCTCTACTACGAGCAGTACTTC. Its protein is CSARTLYYEQYF.

This clonotype occurred many times. The V call is TRBV7-2, the J call TRBJ1-2, with a possible D match to TRBD1 (6 bases). The CDR3 sequence is 15 residues long. The ends were cut back, 7 bases at V and 3 bases at J, with 18 bases in the middle. Per germline, CDR1 SGHTA and CDR2 FQGNSA. The CDR3 sequence is CASKTSRGLDYGYTF. As DNA, the CDR3 is TGTGCCAGCAAAACTTCCCGGGGGCTCGACTATGGCTACACCTTC.

This chain links TRBV10-3 with TRBJ2-3, with 7 bases matching TRBD2. The V gene end was trimmed by 6 bases and the J gene end by 5 bases; junction bases not matched to a gene: 8. Germline assignment: CDR1 ENHRY and CDR2 SYGVKD. The CDR3 loop spans 14 amino acids. CDR3 sequence (DNA): TGTGCCATCAGAGTGCGGGAGTCTGGAGATACGCAGTATTTT. It codes for CAIRVRESGDTQYF.

This clonotype was seen more than once but under ten times. The chain couples TRBV12-3 or TRBV12-4 to TRBJ2-5; 7 bases are a match to TRBD2. V shed 4 bases and J 3 bases; nucleotides not matched to a gene: 5. This CDR3 has 14 amino acids. The CDR3 loop is CASSYGGSEETQYF. The DNA of the CDR3 is TGTGCCAGCAGTTACGGCGGGAGTGAAGAGACCCAGTACTTC.

A few counts support this clonotype. The genes are TRBV20-1 and TRBJ2-4; D not certain. The V and J ends lost 0 bases and 8 bases respectively, with 14 bases between them. The CDR3 extends over 14 amino acids. The germline V gene encodes CDR1 DFQATT and CDR2 SNEGSKA (reference sequence). CDR3 DNA: TGCAGTGCTAGAGATATGCAGGCCACGGACATTCAGTACTTC. Translated: CSARDMQATDIQYF.

This clonotype was detected many times. The chain joins TRBV5-5 to TRBJ2-1, with TRBD1 matching 8 bases. Germline loops: CDR1 SGHKS, CDR2 YYEKEE (reference sequence). After removal of 5 bases from V and 0 bases from J, the junction contained 4 bases not matched to a gene. CDR3 length: 15 amino acids. In DNA, the CDR3 is TGTGCCAGCAGACGGGACAGGCTCTCCTACAATGAGCAGTTCTTC. As protein: CASRRDRLSYNEQFF.

This chain connects TRBV20-1 to TRBJ2-1; 13 bases align to TRBD2. This CDR3 is 15 amino acids long. The germline gives CDR1 DFQATT, CDR2 SNEGSKA (reference sequence). V lost 6 bases to trimming and J lost 7 bases; unmatched junction nucleotides: 9. The CDR3 sequence is CSARRTSGSQNEQFF. The CDR3 coding sequence is TGCAGTGCCCGCCGGACTAGCGGGAGTCAAAATGAGCAGTTCTTC.